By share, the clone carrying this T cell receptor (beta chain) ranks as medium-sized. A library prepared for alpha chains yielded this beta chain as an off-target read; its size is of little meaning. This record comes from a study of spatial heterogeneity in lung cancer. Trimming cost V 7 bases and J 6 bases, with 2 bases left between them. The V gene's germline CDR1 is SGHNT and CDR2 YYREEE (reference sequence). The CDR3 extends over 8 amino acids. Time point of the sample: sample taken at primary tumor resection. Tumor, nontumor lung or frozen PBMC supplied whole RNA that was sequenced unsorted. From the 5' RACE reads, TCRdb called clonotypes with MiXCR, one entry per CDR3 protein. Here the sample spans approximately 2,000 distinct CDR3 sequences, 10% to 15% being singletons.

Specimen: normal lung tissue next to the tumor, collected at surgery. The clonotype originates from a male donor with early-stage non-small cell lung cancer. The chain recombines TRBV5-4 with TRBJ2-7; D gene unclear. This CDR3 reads CASLEQYF. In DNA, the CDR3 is TGTGCCAGCCTCGAGCAGTACTTC.